The 18 T cell receptor beta chains presented below share a single source sample, sequenced in a study of blood T cell repertoires in COVID-19. The table came from immunoSEQ multiplex PCR; TCRdb's copy has only in-frame clones and leaves some out. This sample has hundreds of thousands of clones; about 87% occur once, and the top ten carry about 1.5%. The specimen sequenced was PBMCs or T cells enriched from blood (not recorded which). The receptors originated from a woman between 50 and 59 years old who had recovered from COVID-19.

J is TRBJ1-2 and V is TRBV28; D is unclear. Germline V CDR1 and CDR2: MDHEN, SYDVKM. V was cut by 4 bases and J by 3 bases, with 9 bases left in between. CDR3 size: 13 residues. CDR3 nucleotide sequence: TGTGCCAGCAGTTCCCCGGTGTACTATGGCTACACCTTC. This translates into CASSSPVYYGYTF.

This chain uses TRBV5-1 with TRBJ2-4; maybe TRBD2 (5 bases). V was cut by 0 bases and J by 2 bases, with 15 bases left in between. In germline, CDR1 is SGHRS, CDR2 YFSETQ. CDR3 length: 17 residues. The CDR3 reads CASSLVRGWNTKNIQYF. The CDR3 DNA is TGCGCCAGCAGCTTGGTCCGGGGTTGGAATACCAAAAACATTCAGTACTTC.

The chain is built from TRBV3-1 (or the pseudogene TRBV3-2) and TRBJ1-2; 10 nucleotides agree with TRBD1. Germline V CDR1 and CDR2: LGHDT, YNNKEL (reference sequence). V dropped 1 base and J dropped 5; count of bases not matched to a gene: 1. The CDR3 spans 14 residues. CDR3 bases: TGTGCCAGCAGCCAAGGGACAGGGGGTTATGGCTACACCTTC. The encoded protein is CASSQGTGGYGYTF.

This chain links TRBV10-2 with TRBJ1-4; a possible D gene is TRBD1 (6 bases). CDR3 length: 14 residues. Germline V gene lookup returns CDR1 WSHSY and CDR2 SAAADI. The ends were cut back, 3 bases at V and 8 bases at J, with 13 bases in the middle. CDR3 sequence (DNA): TGCGCCAGCAGTGAAGCAGGGGTCGGCGAAAAACTGTTTTTT. Its translation is CASSEAGVGEKLFF.

The V and J genes are TRBV4-3 and TRBJ2-7; D might be TRBD2 (6 bases). Between the trimmed V and J ends, which lost 1 base and 5 bases, there was a span of 15 bases. The germline V gene has CDR1 LGHNA and CDR2 YSLEER. The CDR3 spans 15 residues. DNA for the CDR3: TGCGCCAGCAGCCAAGGTCGGGAGACAGCCCACGAGCAGTACTTC. Translation: CASSQGRETAHEQYF.

V gene TRBV4-3 combines with J gene TRBJ2-3; no firm D call. This CDR3 contains 19 residues. CDR1 LGHNA and CDR2 YSLEER come from the germline V gene. V lost 1 base to trimming and J lost 3 bases, with 23 bases between them. The CDR3 nucleotides read TGCGCCAGCAGCCAAGCTACGATAGAAATATGGTCTTGTACAGATACGCAGTATTTT. Residues: CASSQATIEIWSCTDTQYF.

V gene TRBV5-1 combines with J gene TRBJ1-1, with 8 bases identical to TRBD1. This CDR3 comprises 16 residues. V lost 1 base to trimming and J lost 5 bases; unmatched junction nucleotides: 10. Germline V gene lookup returns CDR1 SGHRS and CDR2 YFSETQ. Here the CDR3 reads CASSLLAGQERTEAFF. The CDR3 region has the DNA TGCGCCAGCAGCTTGTTGGCGGGACAGGAAAGGACTGAAGCTTTCTTT.

The rearrangement uses TRBV6-5 and TRBJ2-7; the D gene is possibly TRBD1 (6 bases). Germline V gene data show CDR1 as MNHEY and CDR2 as SVGAGI. V was trimmed by 6 bases and J by 2 bases, leaving 14 bases between them. CDR3 length equals 14 residues. The CDR3 spells CASSAEDRAYEQYF. CDR3 sequence (DNA): TGTGCCAGCAGCGCAGAGGACAGAGCCTACGAGCAGTACTTC.

This clone has only a few counts. This rearrangement joins TRBV12-5 to TRBJ2-1; the D gene is possibly TRBD2 (5 bases). V lost 9 bases, J lost 8 bases, and 20 bases lay in between. Germline assignment: CDR1 LGHNT and CDR2 FRNRAP. This CDR3 has 14 amino acids. CDR3 in amino acids: CASRTRIVDDEQFF. The CDR3 nucleotides read TGTGCTAGCCGAACTAGAATTGTGGACGATGAGCAGTTCTTC. Full variable domain (remainder filled in from reference TRBV12-5 and TRBJ2-1): DARVTQTPRHKVTEMGQEVTMRCQPILGHNTVFWYRQTMMQGLELLAYFRNRAPLDDSGMPKDRFSAEMPDATLATLKIQPSEPRDSAVYFCASRTRIVDDEQFFGPGTRLTVL.

This clone was seen only a few times. This chain uses TRBV19 with TRBJ2-7; TRBD1 matches at 9 bases. This CDR3 spans 15 amino acids. Germline trimming cut 4 bases from V and 3 bases from J; bases unmatched to any gene: 7. The germline V gene has CDR1 LNHDA and CDR2 SQIVND (reference sequence). For the CDR3, the DNA is TGTGCCAGTAGTAAAACGGGACAGGGAGTCTACGAGCAGTACTTC. Translated: CASSKTGQGVYEQYF.

This chain links TRBV19 with TRBJ2-2, with 10 bases lining up with TRBD2. Per germline, CDR1 LNHDA and CDR2 SQIVND (reference sequence). The CDR3 totals 15 residues. V lost 5 bases to trimming and J lost 6 bases; unmatched junction nucleotides: 6. The CDR3 reads CASSGASGSSGELFF. CDR3 nucleotide sequence: TGTGCCAGTAGTGGTGCTAGCGGGAGCTCCGGGGAGCTGTTTTTT. Variable domain in full (rest from reference TRBV19 and TRBJ2-2): DGGITQSPKYLFRKEGQNVTLSCEQNLNHDAMYWYRQDPGQGLRLIYYSQIVNDFQKGDIAEGYSVSREKKESFPLTVTSAQKNPTAFYLCASSGASGSSGELFFGEGSRLTVL.

The CDR3 DNA follows: TGTGCCAGCAGCCTTTGGGGGGTAGGAGCTTTCTTT. Translation gives CASSLWGVGAFF. The V call is TRBV28, the J call TRBJ1-1; D might be TRBD1 (5 bases). Trimming pared 6 bases from V and 10 bases from J, leaving 15 bases between. Germline CDR1 MDHEN, CDR2 SYDVKM. There are 12 residues in the CDR3. The full variable domain, with the rest looked up from reference TRBV28 and TRBJ1-1, is DVKVTQSSRYLVKRTGEKVFLECVQDMDHENMFWYRQDPGLGLRLIYFSYDVKMKEKGDIPEGYSVSREKKERFSLILESASTNQTSMYLCASSLWGVGAFFGQGTRLTVV.

The rearrangement joins TRBV3-1 (or the pseudogene TRBV3-2) to TRBJ2-7, with D tentatively TRBD2 (5 bases). V was shortened by 0 bases and J by 0 bases, with 6 bases between the two germline ends. Germline CDR1 and CDR2: LGHDT and YNNKEL (reference sequence). The CDR3 consists of 14 residues. CDR3 in amino acids: CASSQEGSSYEQYF. The CDR3 region has the DNA TGTGCCAGCAGCCAAGAAGGGAGCTCCTACGAGCAGTACTTC.

J is TRBJ2-7 and V is TRBV27; perhaps TRBD2 as D (5 bases). Trimming removed 8 bases at V and 4 bases at J, with 9 bases between. This CDR3 contains 11 residues. Germline V CDR1 and CDR2: MNHEY, SMNVEV (reference sequence). In DNA, the CDR3 is TGTGCCAGCCGTGGGGAGTACGAGCAGTACTTC. Its protein is CASRGEYEQYF.

This sequence joins TRBV28 and TRBJ2-7; the D is unclear. The CDR3 loop spans 16 amino acids. V lost 6 bases, J lost 2 bases, and 20 bases lay in between. Per germline, CDR1 MDHEN and CDR2 SYDVKM. In nucleotides, the CDR3 is TGTGCCAGCAGGCAAGCAGATTGGAGCCCTACCTACGAGCAGTACTTC. This translates into CASRQADWSPTYEQYF.

The chain employs TRBV19 and TRBJ2-2; no reliable D call. Trimming left V 0 bases short and J 2 bases short, with 13 bases between. Germline V CDR1 and CDR2: LNHDA, SQIVND (reference sequence). This CDR3 is 17 amino acids long. CDR3 in amino acids: CASSIDLARTNTGELFF. Here the CDR3 DNA reads TGTGCCAGTAGTATAGATCTCGCTAGAACAAACACCGGGGAGCTGTTTTTT.

The chain has TRBV6-2 or TRBV6-3 and TRBJ2-7, with 7 bases aligning to TRBD1. V dropped 5 bases and J dropped 5; count of bases not matched to a gene: 9. The germline gives CDR1 MNHEY, CDR2 SVGEGT. The CDR3 totals 14 residues. The CDR3 protein is CASSKRQGPNEQYF. The CDR3 bases are TGTGCCAGCAGTAAACGACAGGGTCCCAACGAGCAGTACTTC.

The rearrangement joins TRBV2 to TRBJ2-5, with 7 bases that match TRBD1. From germline, CDR1 is SNHLY and CDR2 FYNNEI. Germline trimming cut 1 base from V and 5 bases from J; bases unmatched to any gene: 7. The length of the CDR3 is 15 residues. Here the CDR3 reads CASSEGRGWRETQYF. The CDR3 nucleotides are TGTGCCAGCAGTGAAGGCAGGGGGTGGAGGGAGACCCAGTACTTC.